This TCR beta chain is from a study of regulatory T cells (dated by TCRdb to 2016 to 2019). Study-wide context: Between CD3G-deficient patients and healthy controls, the study compared T-cell receptor beta repertoires in sorted regulatory T cells, conventional CD4+ T cells and CD8+ T cells.

A remark on this clone: Its antigen is currently not known. Mismatch with germline at one junction end may stem from a read error.

The research as a whole found: Conventional CD4+ T cells from CD3G-deficient patients were enriched for hydrophobic residues at CDR3 positions 6 and 7, suggesting more self-reactive specificities. In patients, repertoires had restricted unique TRB V-J pairs and skewed V and J gene usage, with regulatory T cells showing the most marked changes.

The germline V gene (reference sequence) gives CDR1 as SSHAT and CDR2 as FNYEAQ. The CDR3 goes from the cysteine to the phenylalanine over 14 residues. Just CDR3 DNA is preserved here, 42 bases in frame from base 1. For the multiplex PCR, 52 forward TRBV primers and 13 reverse TRBJ primers were used, and amplification bias was corrected with both assay-based and computational methods. Within the immunoSEQ assay, multiplex PCR amplified rearranged TRB loci from genomic DNA. TRB amplicons were sequenced on an Illumina HiSeq platform. The published analysis was carried out like this. Custom algorithms error-filtered the raw sequences and aligned the raw sequences to reference gene sequences, after which the immunoSEQ online tools were used for analysis. Productive and nonproductive TRB rearrangement frequencies were evaluated among both unique and total sequences. The likelihood of self-reactivity was estimated by examining two features, hydrophobicity and amino acid composition, of TRB CDR3 positions 6 and 7. Group comparisons used t tests, Mann-Whitney tests or two-way ANOVA run in Prism software. This immuneACCESS table, as held by TCRdb, lists in-frame sequences with V and J called but not all clones. Of the missing ones, under half trace to an unresolved V gene in checked studies; the others have no known cause. That table is the source of V, J and clone size, and D and trimming were worked out from the DNA. The sample data list 32,000 or so clones, and 85% to 95% of these were observed just once. Of the sample, 1.5% to 1.8% is held by the ten largest clones.

All CD3G-deficient patients had evidence of autoimmunity, which was more severe in two of the patients. Patients ranged from 2 to 39 years of age at testing and had reduced naive and increased memory CD4+ and CD8+ T-cell proportions. CD4+ cells were FACS-sorted into CD25-high CD127-low regulatory T cells and CD25-low CD127-high conventional CD4+ T cells. About 6 individuals with CD3G deficiency made up the patient group. An international network of physicians spanning the United States, Europe and Asia provided the patient samples and clinical data. Peripheral blood mononuclear cells were isolated by Ficoll density separation.

Sequencing used conventional CD4+ T cells sorted from blood. The origin of this receptor is a person aged 18-29 years with CD3G deficiency. The chain is encoded by TRBV7-7 joined to TRBJ1-1, with the D segment identity uncertain. CDR3 protein: CASSPLKENTEAFF. The DNA sequence is as follows: TGTGCTAGCAGCCCGCTGAAGGAGAACACTGAAGCTTTCTTT.